This T cell receptor (beta chain) was recovered during a study of T cells in Graves' hyperthyroidism and ophthalmopathy. This CDR3 spans 15 amino acids. V was cut by 1 base and J by 10 bases, with 14 bases left in between. Germline V gene lookup returns CDR1 LNHNV and CDR2 YYDKDF (reference sequence). No progression to ophthalmopathy during 18 months of follow-up defined stable disease. Clinical symptoms, serum thyroxine and TRAb, thyroid ultrasound and orbital computed tomography together formed the diagnostic basis. Template material for amplifying TCR beta CDR3 regions consisted of RNA transcripts. In the first-round RT-PCR of the TCR CDR3, the HTBI primer set was used. TCRdb fed the multiplex PCR reads into MiXCR, producing one record per CDR3 protein. The data contain approximately 590,000 distinct CDR3 sequences, 40% to 55% of them seen just once; the ten biggest clones take up 8.2%.

The material sequenced was peripheral blood or thyroid tissue (not recorded which). V usage is TRBV15 and J usage is TRBJ1-6, with a weak D call TRBD1 (6 bases). The TCR sequence derives from a woman aged 18 to 35 with Graves' hyperthyroidism. The CDR3 loop reads CATSRGRGSGSPLHF. CDR3 nucleotides: TGTGCCACCAGCAGAGGCAGGGGCTCAGGGTCACCCCTCCACTTT.